This paragraph covers one T cell receptor (beta chain) sequence. This CDR3 is also generated by other DNA sequences in the sample. These data belong to a study of blood T cell repertoires in COVID-19. The CDR3 has 14 amino acids. Germline CDR1 and CDR2: MDHEN and SYDVKM. Unmatched junction bases numbered 5, after V lost 6 bases and J lost 2 bases. Sequencing used immunoSEQ multiplex PCR; TCRdb keeps in-frame clones, though not all of them. The sample includes about 270,000 clones, 85% to 90% of them seen just once. The chain combines TRBV28 with TRBJ1-2, with 8 bases identical to TRBD1. Sequenced: PBMCs or T cells enriched from blood (not recorded which). This clonotype originated in a woman aged 18-35 years who had recovered from COVID-19. CDR3 in DNA: TGTGCCAGCAGCTCAAGGACAGGGAACTATGGCTACACCTTC. Translated: CASSSRTGNYGYTF.